This T cell receptor beta chain was observed in a study of blood T cells in healthy people across ages. The study's findings and limits: Age showed a roughly linear inverse relationship with TCR beta diversity per million T cells.

This clonotype was seen a single time. Its antigen is unknown. A second PCR of roughly 7 to 11 cycles used a sample-barcoded 5' primer and a J-beta primer mix. Every cDNA was tagged by a template-switch adaptor with 12 random nucleotides. TCRdb called the 5' RACE reads again in MiXCR, with one record for every CDR3 protein. The table has about 580,000 distinct CDR3 sequences, roughly 48% seen once. Trimming took off 3 bases at V and 2 bases at J, with 11 bases between the two ends. This CDR3 is 14 amino acids long. Germline V gives CDR1 MNHEY, CDR2 SMNVEV (reference sequence). The sample was blood. The J gene is TRBJ2-7, the V gene TRBV27; D tentatively fits TRBD1 or TRBD2 (5 bases each). The TCR sequence derives from a man at least 80 years old in good health. CDR3 sequence (DNA): TGTGCCAGCAGTTTTCGGGACGGCACCTACGAGCAGTACTTC. Its translation is CASSFRDGTYEQYF.